This TCR beta chain was sequenced in a study of shared T cell receptors in the human thymus (dated by TCRdb to about 2021). Looking at the study overall: The study examined how self-reactive, shared T-cell receptor alpha chains are generated in the human thymus.

Library method: the immunoSEQ multiplex PCR assay. In TCRdb, the immuneACCESS table is reduced to in-frame sequences with V and J assigned. These tables do not hold every clone; where another copy was compared, an unresolved V gene accounts for under half, and the others remain unexplained. This sample has over 65,000 clones in its table, and nearly 95% of those were observed once. Roughly 0.033% of the sample comes from the top ten. Turning to this clone: Its antigen is not yet known. Base qualities are not provided; no much larger clone lies one nucleotide away.

The V and J ends are trimmed by 1 base and 6 bases, leaving 6 bases between them. CDR1 and CDR2 (SGHTA, FQGTGA) derive from the germline V gene. The CDR3 runs 13 amino acids, cysteine and phenylalanine included. Left in the record is the CDR3 DNA by itself, 39 bases read in frame from the first base. This sequence was found in a human donor. In this chain, TRBV7-3 is recombined with TRBJ2-2; possibly the D gene is TRBD2, per 5 matching bases. The sequencing sample was made of thymocytes. The DNA reads TGTGCCAGCAGCTTAAGAGGGCCCGGGGAGCTGTTTTTT. This sequence encodes CASSLRGPGELFF.